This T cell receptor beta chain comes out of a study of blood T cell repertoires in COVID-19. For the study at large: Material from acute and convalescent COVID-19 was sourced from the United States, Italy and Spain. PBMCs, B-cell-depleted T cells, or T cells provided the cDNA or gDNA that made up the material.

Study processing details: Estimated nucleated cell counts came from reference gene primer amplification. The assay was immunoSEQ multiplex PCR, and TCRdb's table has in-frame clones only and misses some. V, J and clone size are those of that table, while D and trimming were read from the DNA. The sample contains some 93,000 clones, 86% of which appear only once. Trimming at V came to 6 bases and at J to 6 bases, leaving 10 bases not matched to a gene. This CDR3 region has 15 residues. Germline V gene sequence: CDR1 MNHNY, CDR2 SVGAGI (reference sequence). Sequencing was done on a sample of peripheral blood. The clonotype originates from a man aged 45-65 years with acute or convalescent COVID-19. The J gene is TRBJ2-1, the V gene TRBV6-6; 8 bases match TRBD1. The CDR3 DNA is TGTGCCAGCAGCCAGGGACAGGTACAAGGCAATGAGCAGTTCTTC. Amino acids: CASSQGQVQGNEQFF.